This T cell receptor beta chain came from a study of shared clonotypes between healthy human individuals. Across the whole study: A couple of women and three men aged 18 to 49 served as donors.

Note on this clone: Its antigen is unidentified.

Whole-study results and caveats: Sampling was confined to blood; repertoires within tissues likely differ.

This CDR3 is built from 14 residues. CDR1 and CDR2 (germline): SGHNT, YENEEA. The V gene end was trimmed by 5 bases and the J gene end by 3 bases; junction bases not matched to a gene: 7. Sequencing used immunoSEQ multiplex PCR; TCRdb keeps in-frame clones, though not all of them. Of more than 2,000,000 clones listed, around nine tenths are singletons. The sequence derives from a man aged 18 to 29 in good health. This chain links TRBV11-3 with TRBJ2-7, with 7 bases fitting TRBD1. Sequencing input: naive CD4+ T cells sorted from blood. The subset was: CD45RA+ positively selected. The CDR3 is CASSPGGTYYEQYF. CDR3 bases: TGTGCCAGCAGCCCAGGGGGTACCTACTACGAGCAGTACTTC. The whole variable domain, filled in from reference TRBV11-3 and TRBJ2-7, reads EAGVVQSPRYKIIEKKQPVAFWCNPISGHNTLYWYLQNLGQGPELLIRYENEEAVDDSQLPKDRFSAERLKGVDSTLKIQPAELGDSAVYLCASSPGGTYYEQYFGPGTRLTVT.